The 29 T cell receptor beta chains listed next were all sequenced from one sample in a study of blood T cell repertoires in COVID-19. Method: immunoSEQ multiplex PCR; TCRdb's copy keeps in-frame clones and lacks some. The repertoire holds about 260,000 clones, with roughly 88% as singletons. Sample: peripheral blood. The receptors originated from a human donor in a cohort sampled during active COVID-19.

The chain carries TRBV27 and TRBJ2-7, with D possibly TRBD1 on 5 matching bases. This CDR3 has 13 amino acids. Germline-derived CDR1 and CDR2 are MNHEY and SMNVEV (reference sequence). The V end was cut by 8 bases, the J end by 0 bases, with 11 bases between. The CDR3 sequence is CASALTDSYEQYF. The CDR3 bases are TGTGCCAGCGCATTGACAGACTCCTACGAGCAGTACTTC.

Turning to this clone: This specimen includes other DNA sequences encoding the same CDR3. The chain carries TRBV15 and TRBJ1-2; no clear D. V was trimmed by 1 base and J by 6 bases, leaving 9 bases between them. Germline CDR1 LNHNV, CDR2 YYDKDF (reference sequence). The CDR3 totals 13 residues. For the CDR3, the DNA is TGTGCCACCAGCAGAGGAGGTGGAGATGGCTACACCTTC. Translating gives CATSRGGGDGYTF.

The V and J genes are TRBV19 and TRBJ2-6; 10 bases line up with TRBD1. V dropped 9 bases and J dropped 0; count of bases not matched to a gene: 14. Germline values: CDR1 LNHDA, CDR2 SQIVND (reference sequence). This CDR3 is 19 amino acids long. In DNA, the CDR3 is TGTGCCAGAGCACCGGGACAGGGGAGTAGGTACTCTGGGGCCAACGTCCTGACTTTC. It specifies CARAPGQGSRYSGANVLTF.

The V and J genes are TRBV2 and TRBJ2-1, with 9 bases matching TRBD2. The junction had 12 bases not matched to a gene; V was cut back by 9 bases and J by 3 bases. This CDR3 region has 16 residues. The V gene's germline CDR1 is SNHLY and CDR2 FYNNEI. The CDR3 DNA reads TGTGCCAGTCTAGCGGGGTCCCGGCCTTACTACAATGAGCAGTTCTTC. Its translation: CASLAGSRPYYNEQFF.

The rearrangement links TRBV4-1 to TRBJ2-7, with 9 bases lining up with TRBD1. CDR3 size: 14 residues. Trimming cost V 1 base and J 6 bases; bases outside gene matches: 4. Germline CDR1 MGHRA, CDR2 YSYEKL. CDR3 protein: CASSQGTGVGEQYF. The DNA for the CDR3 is TGCGCCAGCAGCCAAGGGACAGGGGTTGGCGAGCAGTACTTC.

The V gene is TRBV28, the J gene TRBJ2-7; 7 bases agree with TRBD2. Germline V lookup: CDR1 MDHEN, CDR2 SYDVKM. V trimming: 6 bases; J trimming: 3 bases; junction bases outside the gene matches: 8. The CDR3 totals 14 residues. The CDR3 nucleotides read TGTGCCAGCAGAGCGGGAAGGGTGGACTACGAGCAGTACTTC. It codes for CASRAGRVDYEQYF.

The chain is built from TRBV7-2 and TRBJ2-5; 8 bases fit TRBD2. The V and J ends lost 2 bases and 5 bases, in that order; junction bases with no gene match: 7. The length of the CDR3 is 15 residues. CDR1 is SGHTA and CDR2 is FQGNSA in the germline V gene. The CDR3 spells CASSLMLSGKETQYF. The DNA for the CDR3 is TGTGCCAGCAGCTTAATGCTTAGCGGGAAGGAGACCCAGTACTTC. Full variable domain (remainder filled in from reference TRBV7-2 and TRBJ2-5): GAGVSQSPSNKVTEKGKDVELRCDPISGHTALYWYRQSLGQGLEFLIYFQGNSAPDKSGLPSDRFSAERTGGSVSTLTIQRTQQEDSAVYLCASSLMLSGKETQYFGPGTRLLVL.

CDR3 in DNA: TGTGCCAGCAGCTTGGGCAGGGGGAATGAAAAACTGTTTTTT. This translates into CASSLGRGNEKLFF. The chain couples TRBV5-6 to TRBJ1-4, with 7 bases that match TRBD1. The CDR3 sequence is 14 residues long. The V gene end was trimmed by 0 bases and the J gene end by 5 bases; junction bases not matched to a gene: 1. Per the germline V gene, CDR1 is SGHDT and CDR2 is YYEEEE.

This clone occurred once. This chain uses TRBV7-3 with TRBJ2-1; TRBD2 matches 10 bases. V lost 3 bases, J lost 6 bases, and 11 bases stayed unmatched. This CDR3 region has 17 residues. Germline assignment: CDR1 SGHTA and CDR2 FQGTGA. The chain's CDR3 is CASSLAHRTSGSNEQFF. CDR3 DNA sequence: TGTGCCAGCAGCTTGGCCCATCGGACTAGCGGTTCCAATGAGCAGTTCTTC. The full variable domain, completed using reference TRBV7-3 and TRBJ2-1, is GAGVSQTPSNKVTEKGKYVELRCDPISGHTALYWYRQSLGQGPEFLIYFQGTGAADDSGLPNDRFFAVRPEGSVSTLKIQRTERGDSAVYLCASSLAHRTSGSNEQFFGPGTRLTVL.

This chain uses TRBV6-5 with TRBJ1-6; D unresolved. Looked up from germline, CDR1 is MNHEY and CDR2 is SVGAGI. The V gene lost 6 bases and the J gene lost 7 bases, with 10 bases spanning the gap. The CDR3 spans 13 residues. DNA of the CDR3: TGTGCCAGCAGACCGAAACAGAATTCACCCCTCCACTTT. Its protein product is CASRPKQNSPLHF.

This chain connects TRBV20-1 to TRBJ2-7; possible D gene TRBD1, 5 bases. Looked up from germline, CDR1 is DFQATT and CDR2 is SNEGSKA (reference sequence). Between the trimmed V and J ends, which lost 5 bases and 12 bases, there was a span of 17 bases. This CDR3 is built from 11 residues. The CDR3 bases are TGCAGTGCTTCGGACACCCTAGGCGCGTACTTC. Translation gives CSASDTLGAYF.

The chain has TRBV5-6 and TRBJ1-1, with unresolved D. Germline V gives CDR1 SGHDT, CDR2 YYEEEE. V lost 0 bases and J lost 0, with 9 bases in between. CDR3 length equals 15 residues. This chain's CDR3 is CASSLGGGMNTEAFF. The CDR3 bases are TGTGCCAGCAGCTTGGGAGGAGGAATGAACACTGAAGCTTTCTTT.

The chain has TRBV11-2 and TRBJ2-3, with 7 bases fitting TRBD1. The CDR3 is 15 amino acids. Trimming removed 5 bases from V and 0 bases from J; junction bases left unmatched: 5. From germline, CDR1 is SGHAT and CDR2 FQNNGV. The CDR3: CASSLRGQSTDTQYF. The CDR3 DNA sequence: TGTGCCAGCAGCCTCAGGGGACAGAGCACAGATACGCAGTATTTT.

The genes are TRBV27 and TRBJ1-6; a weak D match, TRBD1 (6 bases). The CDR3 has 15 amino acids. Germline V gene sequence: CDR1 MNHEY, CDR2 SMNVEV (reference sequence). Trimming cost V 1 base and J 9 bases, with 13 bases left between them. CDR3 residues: CASSLYIGQLSPLHF. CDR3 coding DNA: TGTGCCAGCAGTTTATATATAGGACAGCTTTCACCCCTCCACTTT.

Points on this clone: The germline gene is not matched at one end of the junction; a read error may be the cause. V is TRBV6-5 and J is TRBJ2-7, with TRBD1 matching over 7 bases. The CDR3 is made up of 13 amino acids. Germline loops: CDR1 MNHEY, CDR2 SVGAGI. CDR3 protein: CASSYSRAQQGDF. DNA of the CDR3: TGTGCCAGCAGTTACTCTAGGGCCCAGCAGGGGGACTTC.

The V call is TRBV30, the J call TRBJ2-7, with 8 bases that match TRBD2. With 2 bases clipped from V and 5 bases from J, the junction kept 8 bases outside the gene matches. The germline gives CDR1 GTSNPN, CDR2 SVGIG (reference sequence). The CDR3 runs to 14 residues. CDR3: CAWSLVGRAHEQYF. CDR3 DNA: TGTGCCTGGAGTTTAGTCGGGAGGGCCCACGAGCAGTACTTC. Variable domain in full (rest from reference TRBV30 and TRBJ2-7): SQTIHQWPATLVQPVGSPLSLECTVEGTSNPNLYWYRQAAGRGLQLLFYSVGIGQISSEVPQNLSASRPQDRQFILSSKKLLLSDSGFYLCAWSLVGRAHEQYFGPGTRLTVT.

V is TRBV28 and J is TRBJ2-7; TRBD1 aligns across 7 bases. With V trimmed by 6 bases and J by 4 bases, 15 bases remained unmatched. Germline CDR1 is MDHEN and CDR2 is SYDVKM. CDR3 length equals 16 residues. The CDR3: CASRTTQTGSGYEQYF. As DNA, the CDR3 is TGTGCCAGCAGGACCACCCAGACAGGGAGCGGTTACGAGCAGTACTTC.

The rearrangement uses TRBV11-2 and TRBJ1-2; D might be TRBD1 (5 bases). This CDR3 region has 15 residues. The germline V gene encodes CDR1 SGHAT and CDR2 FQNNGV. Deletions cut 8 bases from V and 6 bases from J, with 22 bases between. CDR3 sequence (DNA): TGTGCCAGCGGACCGGACGGGGGGAGCACAAATGGCTACACCTTC. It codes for CASGPDGGSTNGYTF.

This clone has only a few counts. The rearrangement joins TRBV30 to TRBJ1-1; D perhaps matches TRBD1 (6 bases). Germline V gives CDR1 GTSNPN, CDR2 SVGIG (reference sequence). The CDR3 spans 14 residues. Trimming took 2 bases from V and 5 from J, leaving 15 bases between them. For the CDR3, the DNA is TGTGCCTGGAGTACTCCCCCAGGGGTGACTGAAGCTTTCTTT. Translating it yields CAWSTPPGVTEAFF.

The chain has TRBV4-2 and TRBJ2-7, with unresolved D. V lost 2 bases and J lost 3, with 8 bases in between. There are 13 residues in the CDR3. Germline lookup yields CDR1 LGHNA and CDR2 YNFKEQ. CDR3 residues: CASSQSPYYEQYF. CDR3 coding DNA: TGTGCCAGCAGCCAATCTCCCTACTACGAGCAGTACTTC.

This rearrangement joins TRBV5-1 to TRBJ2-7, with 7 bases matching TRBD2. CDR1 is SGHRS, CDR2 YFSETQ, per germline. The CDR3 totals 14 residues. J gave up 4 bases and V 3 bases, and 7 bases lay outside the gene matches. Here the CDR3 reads CASSSQAGQYEQYF. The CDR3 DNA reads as TGCGCCAGCAGCTCCCAAGCGGGGCAATACGAGCAGTACTTC.

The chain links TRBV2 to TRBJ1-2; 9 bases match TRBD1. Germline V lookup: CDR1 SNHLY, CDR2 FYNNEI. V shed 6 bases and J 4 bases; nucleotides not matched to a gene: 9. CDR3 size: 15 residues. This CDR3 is CASRETGGEVYGYTF. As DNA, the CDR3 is TGTGCCAGCAGGGAAACAGGGGGCGAGGTCTATGGCTACACCTTC.

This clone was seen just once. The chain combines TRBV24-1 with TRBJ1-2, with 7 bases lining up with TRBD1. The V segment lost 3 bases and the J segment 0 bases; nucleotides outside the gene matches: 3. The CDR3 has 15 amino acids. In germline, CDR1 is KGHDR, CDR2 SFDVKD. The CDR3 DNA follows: TGTGCCACCAGTGATGACAGGGCTACTAACTATGGCTACACCTTC. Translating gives CATSDDRATNYGYTF.

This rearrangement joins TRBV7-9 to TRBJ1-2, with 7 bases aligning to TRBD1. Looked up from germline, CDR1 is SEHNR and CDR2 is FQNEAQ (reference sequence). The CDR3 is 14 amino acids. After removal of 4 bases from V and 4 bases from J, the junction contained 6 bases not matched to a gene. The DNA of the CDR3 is TGTGCCAGCAGCTCACCTTCAGGGGGCTATGGCTACACCTTC. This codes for CASSSPSGGYGYTF.

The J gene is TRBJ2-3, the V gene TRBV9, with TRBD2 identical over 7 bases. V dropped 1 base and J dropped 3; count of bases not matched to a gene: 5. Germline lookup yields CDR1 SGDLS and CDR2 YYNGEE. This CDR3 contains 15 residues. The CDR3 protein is CASSVSAGVTDTQYF. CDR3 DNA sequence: TGTGCCAGCAGCGTAAGCGCGGGAGTAACAGATACGCAGTATTTT.

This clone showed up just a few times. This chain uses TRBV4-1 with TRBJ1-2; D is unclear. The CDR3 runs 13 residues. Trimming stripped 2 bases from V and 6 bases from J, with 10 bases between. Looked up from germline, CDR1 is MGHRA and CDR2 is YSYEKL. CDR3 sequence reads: CASSQPGRHGYTF. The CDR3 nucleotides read TGCGCCAGCAGCCAACCCGGGAGACATGGCTACACCTTC.

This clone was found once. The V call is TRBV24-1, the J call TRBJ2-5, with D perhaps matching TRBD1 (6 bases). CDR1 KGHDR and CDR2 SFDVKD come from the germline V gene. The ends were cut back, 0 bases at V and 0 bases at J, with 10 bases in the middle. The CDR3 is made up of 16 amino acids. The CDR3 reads CATSDLWQGYQETQYF. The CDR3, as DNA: TGTGCCACCAGTGATTTGTGGCAGGGGTACCAAGAGACCCAGTACTTC.

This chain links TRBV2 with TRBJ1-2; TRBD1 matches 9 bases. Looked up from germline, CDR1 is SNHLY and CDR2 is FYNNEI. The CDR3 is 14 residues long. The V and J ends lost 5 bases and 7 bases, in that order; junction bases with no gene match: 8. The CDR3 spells CASSKRQGEGGYTF. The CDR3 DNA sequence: TGTGCCAGCAGTAAACGACAGGGGGAAGGTGGCTACACCTTC.

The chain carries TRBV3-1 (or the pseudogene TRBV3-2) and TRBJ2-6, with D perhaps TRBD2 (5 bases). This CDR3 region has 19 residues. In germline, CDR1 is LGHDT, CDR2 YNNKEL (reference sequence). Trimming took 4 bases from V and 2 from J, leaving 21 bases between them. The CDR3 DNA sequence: TGTGCCAGCAGCCGGTGGGCAGCCATACGGGATGCTGGGGCCAACGTCCTGACTTTC. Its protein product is CASSRWAAIRDAGANVLTF.